These T cell receptor beta chains were read from a single sample in a study of T-cell reconstitution after alpha-beta-depleted transplantation in children. One entry per CDR3 protein, called by TCRdb with MiXCR from the PCR reads. Of around 580,000 distinct CDR3 sequences listed, about 21% are singletons. Source: PBMCs, mostly from graft donor cells, taken 360 days after TCRalphabeta/CD19-depleted stem cell transplant. These receptors came from a boy under two years old who had a stem cell transplant for acute myeloid leukemia, so the T cells may come from the graft donor. The CDR3 runs from the conserved cysteine through the conserved F or W. Fields, in order: V gene, J gene, CDR3 protein.

>TRBV20-1|TRBJ1-6
CSARDQWANSPLHF
>TRBV20-1|TRBJ2-2
CSARSGGDRGTGELFF
>TRBV20-1|TRBJ1-4
CSAASGNPNEKLFF
>TRBV7-8|TRBJ2-2
CASSLVGLAGGTGELFF
>TRBV29-1|TRBJ1-1
CSVRRLNTEAFF
>TRBV6-1|TRBJ1-1
CASSPRGDGTEAFF
>TRBV4-1|TRBJ2-2
CASSQEKRGSTGELFF
>TRBV7-9|TRBJ1-4
CASSLAGTGSNEKLFF
>TRBV29-1|TRBJ1-2
CSVPHRGYGYTF
>TRBV28|TRBJ2-3
CASSQRGTGRSDTQYF
>TRBV12-3/TRBV12-4|TRBJ1-2
CASGAGGLRYTF